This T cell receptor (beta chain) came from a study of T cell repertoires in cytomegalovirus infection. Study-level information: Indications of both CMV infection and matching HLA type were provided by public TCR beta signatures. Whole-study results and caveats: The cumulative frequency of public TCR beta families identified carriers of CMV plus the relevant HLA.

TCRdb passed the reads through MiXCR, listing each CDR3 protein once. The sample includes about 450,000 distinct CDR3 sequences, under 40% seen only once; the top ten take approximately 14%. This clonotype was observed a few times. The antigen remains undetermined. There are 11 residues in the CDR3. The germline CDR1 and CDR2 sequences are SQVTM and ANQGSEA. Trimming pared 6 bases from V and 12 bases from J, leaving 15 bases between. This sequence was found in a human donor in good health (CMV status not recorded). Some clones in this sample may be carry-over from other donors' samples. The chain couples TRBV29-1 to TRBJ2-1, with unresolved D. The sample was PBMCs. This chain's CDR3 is CSVSWGIGQFF. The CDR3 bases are TGCAGCGTGTCATGGGGAATCGGGCAGTTCTTC.